This T cell receptor (beta chain) derives from a study of CD4 T cells in relation to SARS-CoV-2 and coronaviruses. Study background: PBMCs were cultured with antigen for around nine days before TCR beta sequencing. Negative control cultures got HIV-1 Nef peptides or no peptide. Findings of the study overall: In roughly 65% of donors, memory CD4+ clonotypes crossrecognized SARS-CoV-2 and at least one common cold coronavirus spike. Samples before the pandemic and after infection were not matched within any donor.

Before the COVID-19 pandemic, during about 2010-2018, CD4+ T cells were taken from unexposed donors. CD4+ T cells were isolated from the cells after more than nine days of culture. This clone is a singleton in its sample. The antigen is undetermined. Profiling relied on immunoSEQ multiplex PCR, and the TCRdb table lists in-frame clones only, not all of them. In the table there are roughly 18,000 clones, approximately 75% of which are singletons. The receptor was derived from a human donor in good health. Sequencing was performed on CD4+ T cells from PBMCs, cultured in vitro.

CDR3 in DNA: TGTGCCAGCAGGGACACTTCTGGAAACACCATATATTTT. It encodes CASRDTSGNTIYF. This chain uses TRBV2 with TRBJ1-3; perhaps TRBD1 as D (5 bases). The CDR3 consists of 13 residues. V lost 6 bases and J 1 base, leaving 7 bases between the germline ends. Germline CDR1 is SNHLY and CDR2 is FYNNEI.